This T cell receptor beta chain was retrieved from a study of cytotoxic CD8 clonotypes in ibrutinib-treated CLL. Study at large: Responses: roughly 24 partial, 2 complete; after median around 64 months, roughly 14 stayed remitted, approximately twelve progressed.

Notes on this clone: As yet, its antigen is unknown.

The assay was immunoSEQ multiplex PCR, and TCRdb's table has in-frame clones only and misses some. The sample records roughly 49,000 clones, over 65% being singletons. Study-wide results and caveats: Rare overall, public clonotypes shrank or held steady under therapy. Elevated clonality accompanied ibrutinib response, with a return toward baseline values at progression.

The germline V gene has CDR1 MNHNY and CDR2 SVGAGI (reference sequence). V was clipped by 2 bases and J by 8 bases, with 7 bases between them. This CDR3 has 12 amino acids. The V and J genes are TRBV6-6 and TRBJ2-1, with D perhaps TRBD2 (5 bases). This clonotype was sampled from a human donor with chronic lymphocytic leukemia. Source: PBMCs, taken after 24 months of ibrutinib treatment. The CDR3 region has the DNA TGTGCCAGCAGTTACAAGGAGGATGAGCAGTTCTTC. Amino acid sequence: CASSYKEDEQFF.